These T cell receptor beta chains were read from a single sample in a study of CD4 T cells in relation to SARS-CoV-2 and coronaviruses. Libraries were prepared by immunoSEQ multiplex PCR; TCRdb keeps only in-frame clonotypes and omits some of them. Among tens of thousands of clones listed, about 91% were seen once. Sequenced sample: naive CD4+ T cells from PBMCs. These receptors all stem from an adult with COVID-19. Each CDR3 is given with its conserved first and last residue.

TRBJ2-7	TRBV11-2	CASSSHRAKNPYEQYF
TRBJ1-1	TRBV5-1	CASSAPDRGNTEAFF
TRBJ2-7	TRBV3-1/TRBV3-2	CASSQDRRWHF
TRBJ2-1	TRBV2	CASALTGTQFF
TRBJ2-7	TRBV18	CASSETSGLYEQYF
TRBJ2-1	TRBV5-1	CASSLAVAGGNNEQFF
TRBJ2-3	TRBV7-2	CASSARDRVTDTQYF
TRBJ2-7	TRBV5-6	CASSLGQRVSYEQYF
TRBJ2-3	TRBV6-4	CASSDTSGSSDTQYF
TRBJ2-7	TRBV12-3/TRBV12-4	CASSLDSNRQYF
TRBJ2-3	TRBV5-1	CASSLESGGTDTQYF
TRBJ2-5	TRBV24-1	CATSDYREQETQYF
TRBJ2-7	TRBV28	CASRASRSRVRDEQYF
TRBJ1-1	TRBV19	CASSPRGGMNTEAFF
TRBJ1-1	TRBV19	CASMQGARNTEAFF
TRBJ2-3	TRBV27	CASSLDRVADTQYF
TRBJ2-1	TRBV2	CASSEFGEAGFF
TRBJ2-7	TRBV11-2	CASSFRAGGVYEQYF
TRBJ2-7	TRBV6-2/TRBV6-3	CASSYPSGSNYEQYF
TRBJ1-1	TRBV28	CASSEIAGVDTEAFF
TRBJ2-2	TRBV15	CATSRDGGRDTGELFF
TRBJ1-3	TRBV5-1	CASSLGVQGANTIYF
TRBJ1-2	TRBV19	CASTLSGVNYGYTF
TRBJ2-7	TRBV11-1	CASSLGPSIEQYF
TRBJ2-1	TRBV9	CASSVVKLAGPNEQFF
TRBJ2-5	TRBV29-1	CSVESGAAARLQTQYF
TRBJ2-1	TRBV7-2	CASSSLQTSGSYNEQFF
TRBJ1-1	TRBV28	CASSSPGEGGNTEAFF
TRBJ2-3	TRBV18	CASFRLDSPDTQYF
TRBJ2-7	TRBV4-2	CASSQGSRQGANEQYF
TRBJ1-5	TRBV10-3	CAISGGGQNQPQHF
TRBJ2-1	TRBV7-9	CASSGTGRGTYNEQFF
TRBJ2-4	TRBV5-1	CASSLASGTTKNIQYF
TRBJ1-4	TRBV4-3	CASSHNRGANEKLFF
TRBJ2-1	TRBV10-3	CAISERLAEISYNEQFF
TRBJ1-1	TRBV2	CASSNRDTNTEAFF
TRBJ2-3	TRBV29-1	CSVDQPLGTDTQYF
TRBJ2-1	TRBV5-1	CASTPTGRAGAFNEQFF
TRBJ1-2	TRBV5-4	CASSARGQNGYTF
TRBJ1-2	TRBV5-1	CASSLVRGGYTF
TRBJ2-7	TRBV29-1	CSVKGPATYEQYF
TRBJ2-1	TRBV30	CAWTPGAGGYNEQFF
TRBJ2-7	TRBV6-5	CASRDAGLADYEQYF
TRBJ2-1	TRBV7-9	CASSLRWSNEQFF
TRBJ2-3	TRBV28	CASKAGDSTDTQYF
TRBJ2-2	TRBV30	CAWSPDSNTGELFF
TRBJ2-7	TRBV7-8	CASSLQGDYYEQYF
TRBJ2-7	TRBV7-2	CASSLGGLPSDEQYF
TRBJ1-1	TRBV28	CASSLVVGEAFF
TRBJ2-7	TRBV20-1	CSASPAGQAYEQYF
TRBJ2-7	TRBV27	CASSRTSGSYEQYF
TRBJ2-5	TRBV3-1/TRBV3-2	CASSFRTSGETQYF
TRBJ1-2	TRBV12-3/TRBV12-4	CASTGDSSYGYTF